The T cell receptor (beta chain) described here comes from a study of T cell responses to AZD1222 COVID-19 vaccine. Deletions cut 6 bases from V and 5 bases from J, with 7 bases between. Germline loops: CDR1 MNHNY, CDR2 SVGAGI (reference sequence). This CDR3 has 11 amino acids. Libraries were prepared by immunoSEQ multiplex PCR; TCRdb keeps only in-frame clonotypes and omits some of them. The table lists approximately 150,000 clones, approximately 89% of them singletons. Material: peripheral blood, obtained on day 0 of AZD1222 vaccination. The gene calls are TRBV6-6 and TRBJ1-1, with D uncertain. The TCR comes from an adult in good health. In nucleotides, the CDR3 is TGTGCCAGCAGATCAACAACTGAAGCTTTCTTT. This translates into CASRSTTEAFF.